This T cell receptor beta chain was sequenced during a study of identical twins. Whole-study results and caveats: Carriage of fewer insertions was seen in abundant cord blood beta clonotypes, whereas memory repertoires showed none.

After template switching added a universal primer site, the resulting cDNA carried unique molecular identifiers. MiXCR was run by TCRdb on the 5' RACE reads, yielding one entry per CDR3 protein. The profile shows around 280,000 distinct CDR3 sequences, approximately 8.5% of them singletons. Only a few counts were recorded for this clonotype. The target antigen is unknown. The CDR3 spans 18 residues. The germline gives CDR1 MDHEN, CDR2 SYDVKM. V was clipped by 2 bases and J by 2 bases; unmatched bases: 6. The data also belong to a second study, concerning yellow fever vaccine responses in identical twins.

This receptor was identified in a woman between 18 and 29 years old in good health. The chain has TRBV28 and TRBJ2-1; 13 bases are a match to TRBD2. The sequenced sample consisted of memory (CD45RO+) T cells sorted from blood. CDR3 in amino acids: CASSLPTSGGATYNEQFF. The CDR3 bases are TGTGCCAGCAGTTTACCAACTAGCGGGGGGGCGACCTACAATGAGCAGTTCTTC.